This record concerns one T cell receptor beta chain sequence. Its antigen remains unidentified. Measured with immunoSEQ multiplex PCR; TCRdb has only the in-frame clones, and not every one. Among approximately 110,000 clones listed, about nine tenths were seen once. The entry originates in a study of T cell responses to AZD1222 COVID-19 vaccine. Study conclusions and caveats: Scientists sampled the repertoires only once the peak T cell response had passed.

Germline CDR1 reads GTSNPN; CDR2 reads SVGIG (reference sequence). V lost 7 bases to trimming and J lost 8 bases; unmatched junction nucleotides: 10. CDR3 length: 14 residues. The source is an adult in good health. This specimen was peripheral blood, taken on day 0 of AZD1222 vaccination. The rearrangement links TRBV30 to TRBJ1-6, with 8 bases fitting TRBD1. The CDR3 region has the DNA TGTGCCTCCCGGACAGGGACCTTGTATTCACCCCTCCACTTT. It is translated as CASRTGTLYSPLHF. The variable domain in full, with the rest retrieved from reference TRBV30 and TRBJ1-6, is SQTIHQWPATLVQPVGSPLSLECTVEGTSNPNLYWYRQAAGRGLQLLFYSVGIGQISSEVPQNLSASRPQDRQFILSSKKLLLSDSGFYLCASRTGTLYSPLHFGNGTRLTVT.